Shown below are 2 T cell receptor beta chains from a single sample sequenced in a study of OX40 agonist ivuxolimab in advanced cancers. Method: immunoSEQ multiplex PCR; TCRdb's copy keeps in-frame clones and lacks some. The table includes 65,000 to 80,000 clones, approximately 92% detected once. The input for sequencing was CD4+ or CD8+ T cells sorted from blood, taken in a trial of the OX40 agonist ivuxolimab. The receptors stem from an adult with an advanced solid tumor such as melanoma, head and neck, liver or kidney cancer.

The rearrangement links TRBV7-6 to TRBJ2-7; tentative D call: TRBD1 (6 bases). This CDR3 is 14 amino acids long. Trimming stripped 0 bases from V and 6 bases from J, with 12 bases between. The germline V gene encodes CDR1 SGHVS and CDR2 FNYEAQ. Here the CDR3 reads CASSLANRVSEQYF. The CDR3 DNA follows: TGTGCCAGCAGCTTAGCGAACAGGGTATCCGAGCAGTACTTC.

This sequence joins TRBV21-1 and TRBJ2-5; the D segment call TRBD2 is taken from the table without a DNA check. TRBV21-1 is listed as a pseudogene. The CDR3 is made up of 17 amino acids. The DNA of the CDR3 is TGTGCCAGCAGCAACCTTTCGGGACTAGCGGACCAAGAGACCCAGTACTTC. It codes for CASSNLSGLADQETQYF.